The 15 T cell receptor beta chains reported below all come from one sample, sequenced in a study of shared clonotypes between healthy human individuals. Sequencing was performed with immunoSEQ multiplex PCR; in TCRdb, only in-frame clones are kept and a portion is missing. This repertoire shows millions of clones, 95% found once; its top ten account for more than 0.1%. Sequencing was done on a sample of naive CD4+ T cells sorted from blood. Indicated subset: CD45RA+ positively selected. These receptors originate from a man between 18 and 29 years old in good health.

Details on this clone: The sample holds other DNA sequences that translate to the same CDR3. This chain joins TRBV7-9 and TRBJ2-5; D gene ambiguous. Germline V gene sequence: CDR1 SEHNR, CDR2 FQNEAQ (reference sequence). The CDR3 extends over 13 amino acids. Trimming left V 0 bases short and J 5 bases short, with 7 bases between. The CDR3 nucleotides are TGTGCCAGCAGCTTAGCGGGGTCGGAGACCCAGTACTTC. Its protein product is CASSLAGSETQYF.

The rearrangement links TRBV15 to TRBJ1-5; TRBD1 aligns across 7 bases. The germline CDR1 and CDR2 sequences are LNHNV and YYDKDF (reference sequence). The CDR3 covers 18 residues. Losses at the gene ends were 3 bases for V and 2 bases for J; bases not matched to a gene: 13. The CDR3 coding sequence is TGTGCCACCAGCAGTGCCCGACAGGGCGGTTTTGGCAATCAGCCCCAGCATTTT. This encodes CATSSARQGGFGNQPQHF.

The CDR3 loop is CASSSQQTGNTEAFF. CDR3 in DNA: TGTGCCAGCAGTTCACAACAGACGGGGAACACTGAAGCTTTCTTT. The rearrangement joins TRBV27 to TRBJ1-1; D gene unclear. The CDR3 loop spans 15 amino acids. The germline V and J ends were trimmed by 4 bases and 1 base, with 13 bases remaining between them. Germline CDR1 MNHEY, CDR2 SMNVEV (reference sequence).

CDR3 sequence (DNA): TGCAGTGCCCCGGAGGGAGGCTACACCTTC. The encoded protein is CSAPEGGYTF. The gene calls are TRBV20-1 and TRBJ1-2; D is undetermined. The V gene lost 6 bases and the J gene lost 8 bases, with 10 bases spanning the gap. This CDR3 spans 10 amino acids. Germline V gives CDR1 DFQATT, CDR2 SNEGSKA (reference sequence).

The chain links TRBV11-2 to TRBJ1-6; TRBD1 is a possible D gene (5 bases). CDR3 length: 17 amino acids. Trimming took 5 bases from V and 3 from J, leaving 17 bases between them. Germline V gene lookup returns CDR1 SGHAT and CDR2 FQNNGV. CDR3 loop: CASSRNSWQGYNSPLHF. Here the CDR3 DNA reads TGTGCCAGCAGCCGCAATTCATGGCAGGGCTATAATTCACCCCTCCACTTT.

The chain recombines TRBV28 with TRBJ1-2; 8 bases align to TRBD1. The CDR3 has 11 residues. The V and J ends lost 5 bases and 8 bases, in that order; junction bases with no gene match: 1. CDR1 and CDR2 (germline): MDHEN, SYDVKM. The CDR3 protein is CASSDRGGYTF. CDR3 DNA sequence: TGTGCCAGCAGTGACAGGGGCGGCTACACCTTC.

The chain has TRBV6-1 and TRBJ2-3; TRBD1 might be the D (5 bases). The CDR3 totals 13 residues. Looked up from germline, CDR1 is MNHNS and CDR2 is SASEGT. Trimming took 11 bases from V and 3 from J, leaving 15 bases between them. The CDR3 coding sequence is TGTGCCCGCTCTAACAGGCTTACAGATACGCAGTATTTT. Amino acid sequence: CARSNRLTDTQYF.

The chain is built from TRBV5-1 and TRBJ2-2, with 8 nucleotides matching TRBD2. CDR1 is SGHRS, CDR2 YFSETQ, per germline. With V trimmed by 1 base and J by 2 bases, 7 bases remained unmatched. CDR3 size: 17 residues. This chain's CDR3 is CASSLLAGGTNTGELFF. The CDR3, as DNA: TGCGCCAGCAGCTTGCTGGCGGGGGGCACCAACACCGGGGAGCTGTTTTTT.

The chain carries TRBV4-3 and TRBJ2-7; D is unclear. The CDR3 is 15 amino acids. V lost 0 bases to trimming and J lost 6 bases, with 15 bases between them. Per germline, CDR1 LGHNA and CDR2 YSLEER. The DNA of the CDR3 is TGCGCCAGCAGCCAAGAGGCCTTACCCCCGGTCGAGCAGTACTTC. Translated: CASSQEALPPVEQYF.

CDR3 sequence reads: CASSLFPQDSSVGKELFF. The CDR3 coding sequence is TGCGCCAGCAGCTTGTTTCCTCAAGACAGCTCGGTAGGGAAAGAACTGTTTTTT. This chain joins TRBV5-1 and TRBJ1-4, with a weak D call TRBD1 (5 bases). CDR3 size: 18 residues. Trimming took 1 base from V and 12 from J, leaving 28 bases between them. CDR1 is SGHRS, CDR2 YFSETQ, per germline.

The chain carries TRBV6-5 and TRBJ2-7; 9 positions agree with TRBD1. The CDR3 runs 13 residues. From germline, CDR1 is MNHEY and CDR2 SVGAGI. Trimming took 10 bases from V and 0 from J; bases not matched to a gene: 4. Here the CDR3 DNA reads TGTGCCACCCGGGACAGGGTCTCCTACGAGCAGTACTTC. It yields the protein CATRDRVSYEQYF.

The chain carries TRBV4-1 and TRBJ1-2; 7 bases match TRBD1. V was clipped by 4 bases and J by 4 bases; unmatched bases: 9. This CDR3 contains 15 residues. Germline V CDR1 and CDR2: MGHRA, YSYEKL. The CDR3, as DNA: TGCGCCAGCAGCCTACCCGACAGGGTTAGCTATGGCTACACCTTC. It yields the protein CASSLPDRVSYGYTF.

CDR3 sequence: CASSEGADPYGYTF. The CDR3 nucleotides read TGTGCCAGCAGCGAAGGGGCAGATCCCTATGGCTACACCTTC. V is TRBV5-4 and J is TRBJ1-2, with D perhaps matching TRBD1 (5 bases). Trimming pared 4 bases from V and 4 bases from J, leaving 14 bases between. This CDR3 has 14 amino acids. Per germline, CDR1 SGHNT and CDR2 YYREEE (reference sequence). The full variable domain, with the rest looked up from reference TRBV5-4 and TRBJ1-2, is ETGVTQSPTHLIKTRGQQVTLRCSSQSGHNTVSWYQQALGQGPQFIFQYYREEENGRGNFPPRFSGLQFPNYSSELNVNALELDDSALYLCASSEGADPYGYTFGSGTRLTVV.

CDR3 amino acids: CASSYFNTGELFF. The CDR3 region has the DNA TGTGCCAGCAGTTACTTCAACACCGGGGAGCTGTTTTTT. The chain is built from TRBV6-6 and TRBJ2-2; D unclear. Germline CDR1 reads MNHNY; CDR2 reads SVGAGI (reference sequence). This CDR3 contains 13 residues. Trimming cost V 1 base and J 2 bases, with 2 bases left between them.

The gene calls are TRBV18 and TRBJ1-5; possible D gene TRBD1, 6 bases. Germline CDR1 KGHSH, CDR2 LQKENI. The CDR3 runs to 15 residues. V shed 6 bases and J shed 5 bases, with 17 bases lying between them. CDR3 nucleotides: TGTGCCAGCTCCACAGGGCTCCCTGACCATCAGCCCCAGCATTTT. As protein: CASSTGLPDHQPQHF.